Listed below are T cell receptor beta chains from one sample, sequenced in a study of shared clonotypes between healthy human individuals. Here immunoSEQ multiplex PCR was the method, and the copy in TCRdb shows in-frame clones only, minus some. The sample contains 2 million or so clones, 85% to 95% of which appear only once. The sequenced sample consisted of naive CD4+ T cells sorted from blood. The receptors shown here come from a man between 18 and 29 years old in good health. Each CDR3 is given with its conserved first and last residue. Each record gives: J gene, V gene, CDR3 protein.

TRBJ2-7 TRBV4-1 CASSRGPERSYEQYF
TRBJ2-2 TRBV7-9 CASSLAPSVGTGELFF
TRBJ2-2 TRBV7-9 CASSLVGPTGELFF
TRBJ1-5 TRBV15 CATSRDPGGNQPQHF
TRBJ2-2 TRBV7-9 CASSRDTGELFF
TRBJ1-3 TRBV19 CASSAQFTPFSGNTIYF
TRBJ1-6 TRBV30 CAWSLDRGSYNSPLHF
TRBJ2-4 TRBV28 CASRPRPELLGAENIQYF
TRBJ2-5 TRBV12-5 CASGLDGRLGETQYF
TRBJ1-6 TRBV28 CASTALGLVHF
TRBJ1-3 TRBV4-1 CASSRLTGSGNTIYF
TRBJ1-2 TRBV7-9 CASSPYEGLGYGYTF
TRBJ1-2 TRBV7-8 CASSLNEGRNGYTF
TRBJ2-1 TRBV18 CASSPPVYSYNEQFF
TRBJ2-1 TRBV25-1 CASSDSASTYNEQFF
TRBJ1-5 TRBV18 CASSPTGPPQHF
TRBJ1-5 TRBV4-3 CASSQDRGQPQHF
TRBJ1-1 TRBV6-1 CASSELVLGTEAFF
TRBJ1-5 TRBV18 CASSPPAQETNQPQHF
TRBJ1-1 TRBV6-1 CASSETGQGKPEAFF
TRBJ1-5 TRBV21-1 CASSKCQGGANQPQHF
TRBJ2-3 TRBV5-6 CASSLVQGQRDTQYF
TRBJ1-6 TRBV30 CAWSEWVSYNSPLHF
TRBJ2-7 TRBV2 CASSADRVEQYF
TRBJ2-7 TRBV6-1 CASSDTTGAYSYEQYF
TRBJ2-7 TRBV7-2 CASSPGLAGGRQYF
TRBJ1-6 TRBV12-5 CASGLVAGSNSPLHF
TRBJ2-7 TRBV27 CASSPGRGVGYEQYF
TRBJ2-5 TRBV7-2 CASSLEMARVVETQYF
TRBJ2-7 TRBV7-9 CASSPGSAYEQYF
TRBJ2-3 TRBV7-2 CASSFYTDTQYF
TRBJ2-3 TRBV25-1 CASSPGKQGRTDTQYF
TRBJ1-2 TRBV6-6 CASSWAGRTSNYGYTF
TRBJ2-1 TRBV29-1 CSVYSSYNEQFF
TRBJ2-7 TRBV7-2 CASRRQTSGSSYEQYF
TRBJ2-3 TRBV7-9 CASSSDTIKTDTQYF
TRBJ2-3 TRBV5-1 CASSPERTGDTQYF
TRBJ2-7 TRBV5-4 CASSLAGGAYEQYF
TRBJ1-5 TRBV7-8 CASSLAYENQPQHF
TRBJ2-3 TRBV4-2 CASSQDTRGGPQYF
TRBJ1-2 TRBV19 CASNPYDGGDYGYTF
TRBJ2-7 TRBV18 CASSPRTSGEQYF
TRBJ2-3 TRBV7-8 CASSLAAGVTQYF
TRBJ2-3 TRBV7-2 CASSLMGRGTDTQYF
TRBJ2-7 TRBV6-6 CASTGTRADEQYF
TRBJ2-1 TRBV12-5 CASGLVRGQGDEQFF
NA TRBV7-8 CASSLVPETTYEQYF
TRBJ2-1 TRBV2 CASSSIHRIEGSEQFF
TRBJ2-2 TRBV5-1 CASSREYTKTTGELFF
TRBJ2-5 TRBV7-2 CASSFLAYQETQYF
TRBJ1-2 TRBV5-8 CASSLASYGYTF
TRBJ1-5 TRBV7-9 CASTRDGNQPQHF